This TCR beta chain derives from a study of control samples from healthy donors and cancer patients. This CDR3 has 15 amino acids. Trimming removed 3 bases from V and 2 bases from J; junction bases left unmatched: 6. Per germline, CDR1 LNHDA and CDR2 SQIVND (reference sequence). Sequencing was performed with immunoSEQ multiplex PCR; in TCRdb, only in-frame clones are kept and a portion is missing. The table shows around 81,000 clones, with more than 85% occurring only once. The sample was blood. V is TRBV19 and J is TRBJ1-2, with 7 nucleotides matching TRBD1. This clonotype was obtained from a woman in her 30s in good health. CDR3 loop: CASSILGGLNYGYTF. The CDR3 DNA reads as TGTGCCAGTAGTATCCTAGGGGGCCTAAACTATGGCTACACCTTC.